This T cell receptor beta chain appears in the sequencing data of a study of shared clonotypes between healthy human individuals. Study in general: The donor pool was made up of a couple of women and a few men aged 18 to 49. Notes on the study in general: Against clonotypes common to all four donors, non-shared ones had lower generation probabilities.

The germline V gene has CDR1 SGDLS and CDR2 YYNGEE. The CDR3 is 15 residues long. V was trimmed by 0 bases and J by 4 bases, leaving 8 bases between them. It was across several immunoSEQ plates that each subset's genomic DNA was evenly split. TCRdb's table, derived via immunoSEQ multiplex PCR, lists solely in-frame clones and lacks some. Seen here are 1.5 million to 1.9 million clones, under 99% observed once, and the top ten hold roughly 0.45%. This clone was seen once. Its specificity is not known. Other DNA sequences from this sample encode an identical CDR3 as well. Sequenced input: naive CD4+ T cells sorted from blood. Subset of the sample: CD45RA+ positively selected. This chain links TRBV9 with TRBJ2-6; D unresolved. The TCR comes from a man aged 25-45 years in good health. The CDR3 here is CASSVGAPGANVLTF. The DNA for the CDR3 is TGTGCCAGCAGCGTAGGGGCTCCCGGGGCCAACGTCCTGACTTTC.